These 30 T cell receptor beta chains came from one sample sequenced in a study of T cell responses to AZD1222 COVID-19 vaccine. Sequenced by immunoSEQ multiplex PCR; TCRdb stores in-frame clones only, minus some. Found here are some 150,000 clones, 88% of them singletons; the top ten hold around 2.9%. This specimen was peripheral blood, taken on day 0 of AZD1222 vaccination. The source is an adult in good health.

This clone was seen a few times. The rearrangement uses TRBV11-2 and TRBJ2-7; D not certain. Germline CDR1 reads SGHAT; CDR2 reads FQNNGV. The CDR3 has 11 residues. Trimming pared 5 bases from V and 1 base from J, leaving 3 bases between. The CDR3 coding sequence is TGTGCCAGCAGCCGATCCTACGAGCAGTACTTC. Translating it yields CASSRSYEQYF.

The rearrangement links TRBV7-2 to TRBJ2-3; D possibly corresponds to TRBD1 (5 bases). Per the germline V gene, CDR1 is SGHTA and CDR2 is FQGNSA. The CDR3 covers 15 residues. Trimming cost V 0 bases and J 3 bases, with 10 bases left between them. As DNA, the CDR3 is TGTGCCAGCAGCTTAGCCTCCAGGGTTACAGATACGCAGTATTTT. Translation gives CASSLASRVTDTQYF.

This rearrangement joins TRBV2 to TRBJ1-1, with a possible D match to TRBD1 (6 bases). Trimming stripped 2 bases from V and 1 base from J, with 14 bases between. The CDR3 has 16 amino acids. Per germline, CDR1 SNHLY and CDR2 FYNNEI. In nucleotides, the CDR3 is TGTGCCAGCAGTGAATGGGGGGGGCAGGGGAACACTGAAGCTTTCTTT. This gives the protein CASSEWGGQGNTEAFF.

This chain uses TRBV6-6 with TRBJ1-6; a possible D gene is TRBD1 (5 bases). Trimming left V 8 bases short and J 5 bases short, with 16 bases between. This CDR3 is 15 amino acids long. The germline V gene has CDR1 MNHNY and CDR2 SVGAGI (reference sequence). The CDR3 DNA reads as TGTGCCAGCCGCGGGGCAGGCAGTGATAATTCACCCCTCCACTTT. The encoded protein is CASRGAGSDNSPLHF.

The CDR3 protein is CASSPEDRSGSGNTIYF. CDR3 sequence (DNA): TGTGCCAGCAGCCCAGAGGACAGGTCTGGGTCTGGAAACACCATATATTTT. The chain joins TRBV7-2 to TRBJ1-3; TRBD1 agrees at 7 bases. Germline loops: CDR1 SGHTA, CDR2 FQGNSA. The CDR3 has 17 amino acids. The J segment lost 1 base and the V segment lost 5 bases, leaving 11 bases of the junction unmatched.

J is TRBJ1-1 and V is TRBV7-9; no clear D gene. Germline V gene lookup returns CDR1 SEHNR and CDR2 FQNEAQ (reference sequence). V shed 5 bases and J shed 1 base, with 8 bases lying between them. CDR3 size: 13 residues. CDR3 protein: CASSPRGNTEAFF. In DNA, the CDR3 is TGTGCCAGCAGCCCCCGCGGGAACACTGAAGCTTTCTTT.

The chain is built from TRBV10-3 and TRBJ2-1; 14 positions match TRBD2. J gave up 9 bases and V 11 bases, and 9 bases lay outside the gene matches. The germline CDR1 and CDR2 sequences are ENHRY and SYGVKD. CDR3 length equals 14 residues. DNA for the CDR3: TGTGCCGCAACTCGGACTAGCGGGGGGTCTGAGCAGTTCTTC. Its translation: CAATRTSGGSEQFF.

On this clone: The junction departs from germline at one end; a sequencing error may be responsible. J is TRBJ2-1 and V is TRBV7-7, with D unclear. CDR3 size: 14 residues. Germline values: CDR1 SSHAT, CDR2 FNYEAQ (reference sequence). The CDR3 nucleotides read TGTGCTAGCAGCTTAAACAGTGCGATCAATGAGCAGTTCTTC. It encodes CASSLNSAINEQFF.

This chain uses TRBV2 with TRBJ2-1; D gene ambiguous. CDR1 and CDR2 from the germline V gene are SNHLY and FYNNEI. V lost 4 bases to trimming and J lost 5 bases, with 6 bases between them. This CDR3 is 12 amino acids long. The CDR3 here is CASSGQNNEQFF. The CDR3 DNA is TGTGCCAGCAGTGGGCAGAACAATGAGCAGTTCTTC.

The V call is TRBV27, the J call TRBJ2-7, with 8 bases that match TRBD1. CDR1 MNHEY and CDR2 SMNVEV come from the germline V gene (reference sequence). Losses at the gene ends were 6 bases for V and 4 bases for J; bases not matched to a gene: 5. The CDR3 sequence is 13 residues long. CDR3 loop: CASRRGTGYEQYF. In DNA, the CDR3 is TGTGCCAGCAGACGGGGGACAGGATACGAGCAGTACTTC.

The rearrangement links TRBV7-8 to TRBJ1-2, with 9 bases fitting TRBD1. The germline V gene has CDR1 SGHVS and CDR2 FQNEAQ. After removal of 3 bases from V and 7 bases from J, the junction contained 6 bases not matched to a gene. This CDR3 region has 14 residues. The CDR3 is CASSFTGGRSGYTF. CDR3 sequence (DNA): TGTGCCAGCAGCTTCACAGGGGGCAGGAGTGGCTACACCTTC.

This clone has just a few counts. The chain uses TRBV9 and TRBJ1-3; 9 nucleotides line up with TRBD1. Germline V lookup: CDR1 SGDLS, CDR2 YYNGEE. The CDR3 covers 15 residues. V lost 0 bases to trimming and J lost 6 bases; unmatched junction nucleotides: 4. The CDR3 protein is CASSVGGTGQNTIYF. The CDR3, as DNA: TGTGCCAGCAGCGTAGGAGGGACAGGGCAAAACACCATATATTTT.

J is TRBJ1-1 and V is TRBV20-1, with unresolved D. With 6 bases removed from V and 6 bases from J, the gap between germline ends came to 11 bases. Germline V gene lookup returns CDR1 DFQATT and CDR2 SNEGSKA (reference sequence). CDR3 length: 11 amino acids. The CDR3 is CSAVLRPEAFF. CDR3 DNA sequence: TGCAGTGCGGTATTAAGACCTGAAGCTTTCTTT.

The V gene is TRBV7-2, the J gene TRBJ2-7, with 8 bases aligning to TRBD1. The CDR3 extends over 15 amino acids. Germline CDR1 SGHTA, CDR2 FQGNSA. V lost 4 bases to trimming and J lost 2 bases; unmatched junction nucleotides: 7. The CDR3, as DNA: TGTGCCAGCAGCTCAAGGACAGGGCCCACCTACGAGCAGTACTTC. It is translated as CASSSRTGPTYEQYF. The whole variable domain, filled in from reference TRBV7-2 and TRBJ2-7, reads GAGVSQSPSNKVTEKGKDVELRCDPISGHTALYWYRQSLGQGLEFLIYFQGNSAPDKSGLPSDRFSAERTGGSVSTLTIQRTQQEDSAVYLCASSSRTGPTYEQYFGPGTRLTVT.

DNA for the CDR3: TGTGCCAGCAGCAGAAGAGGACAGAGGAACACTGAAGCTTTCTTT. It is translated as CASSRRGQRNTEAFF. The chain joins TRBV5-4 to TRBJ1-1; perhaps TRBD1 as D (6 bases). This CDR3 contains 15 residues. The V end was cut by 4 bases, the J end by 1 base, with 14 bases between. The germline V gene encodes CDR1 SGHNT and CDR2 YYREEE (reference sequence).

The CDR3: CASSPYWGGPYEQYF. The CDR3 DNA reads TGTGCCAGCAGCCCTTATTGGGGGGGCCCCTACGAGCAGTACTTC. The genes are TRBV27 and TRBJ2-7; D may be TRBD2 (7 bases). V was shortened by 6 bases and J by 2 bases, with 17 bases between the two germline ends. Germline CDR1 and CDR2: MNHEY and SMNVEV (reference sequence). This CDR3 has 15 residues.

J is TRBJ2-4 and V is TRBV4-3; TRBD1 agrees at 8 bases. Germline loops: CDR1 LGHNA, CDR2 YSLEER. CDR3 size: 15 residues. Germline trimming cut 2 bases from V and 10 bases from J; bases unmatched to any gene: 10. The CDR3 protein is CASSQSARGLGIQYF. The CDR3 DNA is TGCGCCAGCAGCCAATCCGCCAGGGGGCTAGGAATTCAGTACTTC.

CDR3 nucleotide sequence: TGTGCCATCAGTGATCAAGACGGGGGCAATTCACCCCTCCACTTT. As protein: CAISDQDGGNSPLHF. The chain uses TRBV10-3 and TRBJ1-6; D is possibly TRBD1 (6 bases). The ends were cut back, 3 bases at V and 7 bases at J, with 13 bases in the middle. The CDR3 sequence is 15 residues long. Germline V gene sequence: CDR1 ENHRY, CDR2 SYGVKD.

The rearrangement joins TRBV6-2 or TRBV6-3 to TRBJ1-1; D unresolved. The V gene's germline CDR1 is MNHEY and CDR2 SVGEGT. This CDR3 has 15 amino acids. Trimming left V 5 bases short and J 4 bases short, with 17 bases between. This CDR3 is CASSDLPPGSTEAFF. CDR3 in DNA: TGTGCCAGCAGTGACCTCCCCCCGGGTAGCACTGAAGCTTTCTTT.

This clone is a singleton in its sample. The chain employs TRBV29-1 and TRBJ2-1; 9 nucleotides line up with TRBD2. Germline V CDR1 and CDR2: SQVTM, ANQGSEA. The ends lost 3 bases at V and 3 bases at J; junction bases unmatched: 6. This CDR3 spans 15 amino acids. This CDR3 is CSVDRSGGLYNEQFF. The CDR3 DNA follows: TGCAGCGTTGATCGGAGCGGGGGGCTCTACAATGAGCAGTTCTTC.

The rearrangement links TRBV7-2 to TRBJ1-4, with D possibly being TRBD1 (5 bases). V dropped 4 bases and J dropped 8 bases, with 14 bases sitting between them. This CDR3 is built from 14 residues. Germline-derived CDR1 and CDR2 are SGHTA and FQGNSA. CDR3 nucleotides: TGTGCCAGCAGCTGGAGAACGGGGGGGGAAAAACTGTTTTTT. This gives the protein CASSWRTGGEKLFF.

This chain connects TRBV5-1 to TRBJ1-2; no clear D. Germline loops: CDR1 SGHRS, CDR2 YFSETQ. V was clipped by 0 bases and J by 6 bases, with 15 bases between them. This CDR3 is 15 amino acids long. The CDR3 sequence is CASSLANPGEDGYTF. For the CDR3, the DNA is TGCGCCAGCAGCTTGGCCAATCCCGGGGAGGATGGCTACACCTTC.

V usage is TRBV6-2 or TRBV6-3 and J usage is TRBJ2-7; TRBD1 matches 7 bases. The CDR3 consists of 13 residues. The ends lost 5 bases at V and 3 bases at J; junction bases unmatched: 4. Germline assignment: CDR1 MNHEY and CDR2 SVGEGT. The CDR3 DNA follows: TGTGCCAGCAGTCGGGACAGACTCTACGAGCAGTACTTC. Translated, it gives CASSRDRLYEQYF.

CDR3: CASSQVARGKDGYTF. Here the CDR3 DNA reads TGTGCCAGCTCACAGGTCGCCAGGGGAAAGGATGGCTACACCTTC. The chain employs TRBV18 and TRBJ1-2, with D possibly matching TRBD1 (6 bases). The CDR3 contains 15 residues. Germline assignment: CDR1 KGHSH and CDR2 LQKENI. Deletions cut 4 bases from V and 6 bases from J, with 18 bases between.

This chain's CDR3 is CAISVTGGTGTGELFF. The CDR3 DNA sequence: TGTGCCATCAGTGTCACCGGAGGGACGGGCACCGGGGAGCTGTTTTTT. This chain connects TRBV10-3 to TRBJ2-2, with D tentatively TRBD2 (6 bases). The CDR3 is 16 amino acids. Germline CDR1 ENHRY, CDR2 SYGVKD. V shed 4 bases and J shed 4 bases, with 16 bases lying between them.

The chain employs TRBV7-2 and TRBJ2-7; 10 bases align to TRBD2. Unmatched junction bases numbered 2, after V lost 4 bases and J lost 2 bases. The CDR3 totals 14 residues. CDR1 is SGHTA, CDR2 FQGNSA, per germline. The CDR3 DNA sequence: TGTGCCAGCAGCTCGCTAGCGGGGGCCTACGAGCAGTACTTC. It yields the protein CASSSLAGAYEQYF. Variable domain in full (rest from reference TRBV7-2 and TRBJ2-7): GAGVSQSPSNKVTEKGKDVELRCDPISGHTALYWYRQSLGQGLEFLIYFQGNSAPDKSGLPSDRFSAERTGGSVSTLTIQRTQQEDSAVYLCASSSLAGAYEQYFGPGTRLTVT.

The chain employs TRBV19 and TRBJ2-4, with 8 nucleotides matching TRBD1. The CDR3 consists of 15 residues. Germline V lookup: CDR1 LNHDA, CDR2 SQIVND (reference sequence). The J segment lost 6 bases and the V segment lost 5 bases, leaving 9 bases of the junction unmatched. The CDR3 reads CASSAGQGRRNIQYF. The DNA of the CDR3 is TGTGCCAGTAGTGCCGGACAGGGAAGAAGAAACATTCAGTACTTC.

This clone was recorded a few times. The rearrangement uses TRBV3-1 (or the pseudogene TRBV3-2) and TRBJ1-5; D remains unclear. V was shortened by 6 bases and J by 9 bases, with 12 bases between the two germline ends. The CDR3 has 12 residues. The germline gives CDR1 LGHDT, CDR2 YNNKEL (reference sequence). CDR3 DNA: TGTGCCAGCAGAAGACTGGTGGGGCCCCAGCATTTT. Translation: CASRRLVGPQHF.

V is TRBV7-8 and J is TRBJ1-5; D is undetermined. The CDR3 extends over 14 amino acids. Germline V gives CDR1 SGHVS, CDR2 FQNEAQ. Trimming removed 5 bases from V and 5 bases from J, with 13 bases in between. The CDR3 DNA follows: TGTGCCAGCAGCCCAACAACACTTGATCAGCCCCAGCATTTT. Protein: CASSPTTLDQPQHF.

This chain connects TRBV19 to TRBJ2-7; D is ambiguous. The CDR3 contains 14 residues. Germline CDR1 reads LNHDA; CDR2 reads SQIVND (reference sequence). V dropped 4 bases and J dropped 2 bases, with 12 bases sitting between them. The CDR3 is CASSTRSLTYEQYF. CDR3 bases: TGTGCCAGTAGTACCCGAAGCCTTACCTACGAGCAGTACTTC. The full variable domain, with the rest looked up from reference TRBV19 and TRBJ2-7, is DGGITQSPKYLFRKEGQNVTLSCEQNLNHDAMYWYRQDPGQGLRLIYYSQIVNDFQKGDIAEGYSVSREKKESFPLTVTSAQKNPTAFYLCASSTRSLTYEQYFGPGTRLTVT.